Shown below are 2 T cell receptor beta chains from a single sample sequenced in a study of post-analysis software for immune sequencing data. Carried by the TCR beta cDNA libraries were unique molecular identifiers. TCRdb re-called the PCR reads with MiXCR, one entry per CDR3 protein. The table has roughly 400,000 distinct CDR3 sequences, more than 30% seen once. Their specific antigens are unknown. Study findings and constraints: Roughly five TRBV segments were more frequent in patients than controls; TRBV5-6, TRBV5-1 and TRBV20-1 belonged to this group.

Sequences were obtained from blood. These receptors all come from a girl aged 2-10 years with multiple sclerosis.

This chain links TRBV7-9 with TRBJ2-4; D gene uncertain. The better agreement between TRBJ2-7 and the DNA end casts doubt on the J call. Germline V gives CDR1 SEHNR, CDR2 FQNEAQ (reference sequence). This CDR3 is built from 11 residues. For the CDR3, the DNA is TGTGCCAGCAGCCGGACCCGCGAGCAGTACTTC. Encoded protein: CASSRTREQYF.

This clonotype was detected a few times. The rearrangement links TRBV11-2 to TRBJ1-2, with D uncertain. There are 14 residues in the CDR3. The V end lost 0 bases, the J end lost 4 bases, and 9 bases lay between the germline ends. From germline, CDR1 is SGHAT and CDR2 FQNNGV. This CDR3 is CASSLDWGGYGYTF. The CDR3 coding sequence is TGTGCCAGCAGCTTAGATTGGGGAGGCTATGGCTACACCTTC. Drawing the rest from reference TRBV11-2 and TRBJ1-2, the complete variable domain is EAGVAQSPRYKIIEKRQSVAFWCNPISGHATLYWYQQILGQGPKLLIQFQNNGVVDDSQLPKDRFSAERLKGVDSTLKIQPAKLEDSAVYLCASSLDWGGYGYTFGSGTRLTVV.